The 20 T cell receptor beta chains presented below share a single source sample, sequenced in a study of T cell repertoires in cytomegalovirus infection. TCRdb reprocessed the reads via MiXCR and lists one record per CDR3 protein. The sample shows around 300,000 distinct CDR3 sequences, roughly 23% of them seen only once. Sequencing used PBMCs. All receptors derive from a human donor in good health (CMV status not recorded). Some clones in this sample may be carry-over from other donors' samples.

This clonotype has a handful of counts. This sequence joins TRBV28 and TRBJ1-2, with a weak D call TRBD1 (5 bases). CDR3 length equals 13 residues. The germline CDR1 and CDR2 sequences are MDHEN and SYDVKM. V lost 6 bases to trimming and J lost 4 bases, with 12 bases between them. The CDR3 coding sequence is TGTGCCAGCAGGCTACAGGCGGGCTATGGCTACACCTTC. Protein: CASRLQAGYGYTF.

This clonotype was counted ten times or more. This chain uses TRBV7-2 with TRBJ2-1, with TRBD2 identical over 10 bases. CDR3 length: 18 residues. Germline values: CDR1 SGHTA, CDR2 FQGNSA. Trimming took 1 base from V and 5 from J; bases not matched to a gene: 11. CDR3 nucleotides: TGTGCCAGCAGCTTAGGAGGCCTAGCGGGGGCACCCAACAATGAGCAGTTCTTC. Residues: CASSLGGLAGAPNNEQFF. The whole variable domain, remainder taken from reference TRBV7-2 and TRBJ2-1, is GAGVSQSPSNKVTEKGKDVELRCDPISGHTALYWYRQSLGQGLEFLIYFQGNSAPDKSGLPSDRFSAERTGGSVSTLTIQRTQQEDSAVYLCASSLGGLAGAPNNEQFFGPGTRLTVL.

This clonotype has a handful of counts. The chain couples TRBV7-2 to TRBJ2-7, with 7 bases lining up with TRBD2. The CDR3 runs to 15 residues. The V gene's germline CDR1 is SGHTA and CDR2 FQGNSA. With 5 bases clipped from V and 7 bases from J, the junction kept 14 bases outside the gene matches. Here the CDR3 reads CASSREALALDEQYF. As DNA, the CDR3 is TGTGCCAGCAGCCGAGAGGCACTAGCGCTAGATGAGCAGTACTTC.

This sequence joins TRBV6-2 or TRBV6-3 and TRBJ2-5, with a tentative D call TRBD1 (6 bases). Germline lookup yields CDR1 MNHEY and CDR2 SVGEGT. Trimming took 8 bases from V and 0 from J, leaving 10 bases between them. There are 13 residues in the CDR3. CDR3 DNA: TGTGCCAGCCACGGGACATACCAAGAGACCCAGTACTTC. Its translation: CASHGTYQETQYF.

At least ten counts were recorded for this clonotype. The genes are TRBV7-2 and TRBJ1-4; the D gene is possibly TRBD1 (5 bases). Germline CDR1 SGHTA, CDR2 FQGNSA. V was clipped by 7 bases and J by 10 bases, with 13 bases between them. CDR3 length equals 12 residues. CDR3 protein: CASNDGAGKLFF. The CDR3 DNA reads TGTGCCAGCAACGACGGGGCTGGAAAACTGTTTTTT.

DNA of the CDR3: TGCAGTGCTAGCGGTTTTGGCAGCTCCTACGAGCAGTACTTC. Protein product: CSASGFGSSYEQYF. The chain has TRBV20-1 and TRBJ2-7; D gene ambiguous. This CDR3 has 14 residues. Germline-derived CDR1 and CDR2 are DFQATT and SNEGSKA (reference sequence). V lost 3 bases, J lost 0 bases, and 12 bases lay in between.

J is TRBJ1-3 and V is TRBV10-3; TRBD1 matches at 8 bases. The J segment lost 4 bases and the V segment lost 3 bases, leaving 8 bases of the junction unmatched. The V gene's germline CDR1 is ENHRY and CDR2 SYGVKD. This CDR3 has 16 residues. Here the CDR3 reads CAISDPTGVSGNTIYF. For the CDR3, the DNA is TGTGCCATCAGTGATCCGACAGGGGTCTCCGGAAACACCATATATTTT.

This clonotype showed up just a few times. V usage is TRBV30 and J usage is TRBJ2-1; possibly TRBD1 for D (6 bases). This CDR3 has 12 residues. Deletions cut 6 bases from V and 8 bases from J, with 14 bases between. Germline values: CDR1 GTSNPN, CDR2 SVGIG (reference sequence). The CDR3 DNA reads TGTGCCTGCTCCCTTGGGGGCCATGAGCAGTTCTTC. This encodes CACSLGGHEQFF.

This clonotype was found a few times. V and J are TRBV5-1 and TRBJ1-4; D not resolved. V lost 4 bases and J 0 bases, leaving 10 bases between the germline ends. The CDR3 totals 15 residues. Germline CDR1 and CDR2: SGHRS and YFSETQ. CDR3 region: CASSPGSATNEKLFF. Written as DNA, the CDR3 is TGCGCCAGCAGCCCTGGGTCCGCAACTAATGAAAAACTGTTTTTT.

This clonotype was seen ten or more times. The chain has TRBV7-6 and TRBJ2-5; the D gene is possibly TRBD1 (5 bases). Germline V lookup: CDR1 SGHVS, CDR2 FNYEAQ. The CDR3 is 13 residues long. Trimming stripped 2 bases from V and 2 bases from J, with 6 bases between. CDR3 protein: CASSLSGQETQYF. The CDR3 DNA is TGTGCCAGCAGCTTATCAGGGCAAGAGACCCAGTACTTC. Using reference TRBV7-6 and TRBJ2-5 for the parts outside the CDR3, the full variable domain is GAGVSQSPRYKVTKRGQDVALRCDPISGHVSLYWYRQALGQGPEFLTYFNYEAQQDKSGLPNDRFSAERPEGSISTLTIQRTEQRDSAMYRCASSLSGQETQYFGPGTRLLVL.

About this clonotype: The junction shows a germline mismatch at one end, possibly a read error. CDR3 sequence reads: CASSEEQGSAYEQYF. DNA of the CDR3: TGTGCCAGCAGCGAAGAACAGGGATCCGCCTACGAGCAGTACTTC. This chain connects TRBV2 to TRBJ2-7; perhaps TRBD1 as D (6 bases). Germline V lookup: CDR1 SNHLY, CDR2 FYNNEI. The CDR3 length is 15 residues.

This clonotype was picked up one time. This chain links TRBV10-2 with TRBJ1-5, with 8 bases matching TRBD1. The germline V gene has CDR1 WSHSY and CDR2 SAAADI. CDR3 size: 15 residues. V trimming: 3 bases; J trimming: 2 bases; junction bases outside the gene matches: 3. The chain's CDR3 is CASSDRGLGNQPQHF. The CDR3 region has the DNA TGCGCCAGCAGTGACAGGGGGCTTGGCAATCAGCCCCAGCATTTT.

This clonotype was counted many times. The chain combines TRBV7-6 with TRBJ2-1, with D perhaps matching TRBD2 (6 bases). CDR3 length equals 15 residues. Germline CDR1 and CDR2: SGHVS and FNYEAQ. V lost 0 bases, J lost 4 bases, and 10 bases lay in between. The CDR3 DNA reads TGTGCCAGCAGCTTAGCCGGCGGGGTTTACAATGAGCAGTTCTTC. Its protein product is CASSLAGGVYNEQFF. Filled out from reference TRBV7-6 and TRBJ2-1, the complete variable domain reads GAGVSQSPRYKVTKRGQDVALRCDPISGHVSLYWYRQALGQGPEFLTYFNYEAQQDKSGLPNDRFSAERPEGSISTLTIQRTEQRDSAMYRCASSLAGGVYNEQFFGPGTRLTVL.

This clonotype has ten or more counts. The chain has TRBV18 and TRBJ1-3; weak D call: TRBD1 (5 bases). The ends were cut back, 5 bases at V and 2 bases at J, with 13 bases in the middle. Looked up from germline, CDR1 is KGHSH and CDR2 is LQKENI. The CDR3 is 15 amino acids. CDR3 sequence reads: CASSRERGAGNTIYF. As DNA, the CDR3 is TGTGCCAGCTCAAGGGAAAGGGGAGCTGGAAACACCATATATTTT. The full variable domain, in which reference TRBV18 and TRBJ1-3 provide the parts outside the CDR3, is NAGVMQNPRHLVRRRGQEARLRCSPMKGHSHVYWYRQLPEEGLKFMVYLQKENIIDESGMPKERFSAEFPKEGPSILRIQQVVRGDSAAYFCASSRERGAGNTIYFGEGSWLTVV.

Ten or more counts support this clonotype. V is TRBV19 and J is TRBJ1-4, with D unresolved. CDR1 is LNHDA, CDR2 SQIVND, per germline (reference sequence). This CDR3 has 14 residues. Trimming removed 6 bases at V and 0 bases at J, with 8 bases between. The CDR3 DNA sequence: TGTGCCAGTAGACCGGTGGCAACTAATGAAAAACTGTTTTTT. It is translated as CASRPVATNEKLFF.

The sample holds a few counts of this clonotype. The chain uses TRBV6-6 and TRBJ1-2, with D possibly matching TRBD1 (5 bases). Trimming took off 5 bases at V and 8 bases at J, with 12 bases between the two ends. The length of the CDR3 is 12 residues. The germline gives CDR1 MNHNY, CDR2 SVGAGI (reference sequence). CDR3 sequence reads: CASSGAGRGYTF. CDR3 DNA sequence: TGTGCCAGCAGTGGGGCAGGGCGCGGCTACACCTTC.

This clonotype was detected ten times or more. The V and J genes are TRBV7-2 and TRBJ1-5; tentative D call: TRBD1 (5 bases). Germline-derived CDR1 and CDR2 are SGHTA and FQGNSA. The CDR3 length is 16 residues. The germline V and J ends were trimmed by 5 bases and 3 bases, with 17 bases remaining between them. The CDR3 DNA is TGTGCCAGCAGCATGGGGGGGGTTGGGGCCAATCAGCCCCAGCATTTT. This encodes CASSMGGVGANQPQHF.

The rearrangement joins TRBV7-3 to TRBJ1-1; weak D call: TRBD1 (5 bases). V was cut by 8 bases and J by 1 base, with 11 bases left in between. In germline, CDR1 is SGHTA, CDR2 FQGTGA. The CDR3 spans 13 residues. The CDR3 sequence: CASGQGGNTEAFF. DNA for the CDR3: TGTGCCAGCGGGCAGGGAGGGAACACTGAAGCTTTCTTT. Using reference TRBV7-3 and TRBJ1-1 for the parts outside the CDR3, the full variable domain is GAGVSQTPSNKVTEKGKYVELRCDPISGHTALYWYRQSLGQGPEFLIYFQGTGAADDSGLPNDRFFAVRPEGSVSTLKIQRTERGDSAVYLCASGQGGNTEAFFGQGTRLTVV.

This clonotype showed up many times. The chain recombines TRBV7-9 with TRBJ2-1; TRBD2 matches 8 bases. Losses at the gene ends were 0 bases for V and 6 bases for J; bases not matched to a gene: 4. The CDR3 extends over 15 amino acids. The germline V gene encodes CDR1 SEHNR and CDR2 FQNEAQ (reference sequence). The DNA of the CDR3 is TGTGCCAGCAGCTTAGCCCTAGCGGGTACCAATGAGCAGTTCTTC. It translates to CASSLALAGTNEQFF.

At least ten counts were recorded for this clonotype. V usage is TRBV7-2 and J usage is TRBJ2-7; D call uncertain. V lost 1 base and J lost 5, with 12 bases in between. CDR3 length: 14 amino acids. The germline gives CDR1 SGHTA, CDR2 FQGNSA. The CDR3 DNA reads TGTGCCAGCAGCTTAGGTCTCTTACCGGACGAGCAGTACTTC. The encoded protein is CASSLGLLPDEQYF. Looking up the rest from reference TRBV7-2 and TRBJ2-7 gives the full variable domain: GAGVSQSPSNKVTEKGKDVELRCDPISGHTALYWYRQSLGQGLEFLIYFQGNSAPDKSGLPSDRFSAERTGGSVSTLTIQRTQQEDSAVYLCASSLGLLPDEQYFGPGTRLTVT.